This T cell receptor beta chain was documented in a study of T cells in localized non-small cell lung cancer. V was cut by 0 bases and J by 2 bases, with 8 bases left in between. Germline V gene lookup returns CDR1 SGHRS and CDR2 YFSETQ. The CDR3 is 14 amino acids. The assay was immunoSEQ multiplex PCR, and TCRdb's table has in-frame clones only and misses some. The sample yields roughly 900 clones, roughly 22% seen once. Whole-study findings and limits: Greater blood T cell density accompanied longer overall survival.

Concerning this clone: Its antigen remains unidentified.

Sequenced here: normal lung tissue next to the tumor, sampled before any cancer treatment. This TCR came from a male donor at least 60 years old with stage I lung adenocarcinoma. This chain uses TRBV5-1 with TRBJ2-5; tentatively, D is TRBD2 (5 bases). CDR3 region: CASSLGGSQETQYF. CDR3 DNA: TGCGCCAGCAGCTTGGGAGGGAGTCAAGAGACCCAGTACTTC.